These 28 T cell receptor beta chains were all obtained from the same sample, sequenced in a study of metastatic and nonmetastatic thyroid tumors. Prior to thyroid surgery, none of the patients had received any treatment. TCRdb re-processed the PCR reads through MiXCR. The data show fewer than 25,000 clones, roughly 23% seen once. Sequencing used blood. Receptor source: a male donor with papillary thyroid cancer or a benign thyroid nodule (not recorded which). Some clones in this sample may be carry-over from other donors' samples.

This clone was seen at least ten times. This sequence joins TRBV20-1 and TRBJ1-1; 7 bases are shared with TRBD1. The CDR3 is 15 residues long. The V gene end was trimmed by 2 bases and the J gene end by 0 bases; junction bases not matched to a gene: 6. The germline V gene has CDR1 DFQATT and CDR2 SNEGSKA (reference sequence). The CDR3 DNA reads TGCAGTGCTAGAAGACAGGGAGATATGAACACTGAAGCTTTCTTT. Its protein is CSARRQGDMNTEAFF.

V usage is TRBV10-2 and J usage is TRBJ2-5, with D perhaps matching TRBD2 (6 bases). Germline V lookup: CDR1 WSHSY, CDR2 SAAADI. V was clipped by 4 bases and J by 5 bases, with 14 bases between them. CDR3 length equals 14 residues. CDR3 loop: CASSGAFGGETQYF. The CDR3 nucleotides are TGCGCCAGCAGTGGGGCGTTTGGGGGGGAGACCCAGTACTTC.

The table lists this clone with a few counts. The chain couples TRBV24-1 to TRBJ2-5, with TRBD2 matching 13 bases. The CDR3 sequence is 15 residues long. J lost 5 bases, V lost 6 bases, and 5 bases had no gene match. CDR1 and CDR2 (germline): KGHDR, SFDVKD. In nucleotides, the CDR3 is TGTGCCACCAGTACTAGCGGGGGGGCCGCGGAGACCCAGTACTTC. Translated: CATSTSGGAAETQYF.

At least ten counts were recorded for this clone. The chain uses TRBV20-1 and TRBJ2-5; 7 nucleotides align to TRBD2. Germline assignment: CDR1 DFQATT and CDR2 SNEGSKA (reference sequence). Trimming took 0 bases from V and 5 from J; bases not matched to a gene: 12. There are 16 residues in the CDR3. The CDR3 protein is CSARDQRAGEMETQYF. For the CDR3, the DNA is TGCAGTGCTAGAGATCAGCGGGCGGGAGAGATGGAGACCCAGTACTTC.

This chain uses TRBV14 with TRBJ1-1; tentative D call: TRBD1 (5 bases). The V gene's germline CDR1 is SGHDN and CDR2 FVKESK. Trimming cost V 4 bases and J 10 bases, with 16 bases left between them. This CDR3 spans 13 amino acids. The CDR3 DNA follows: TGTGCCAGCAGCCCCTGGGGGACCGAAGGAGCTTTCTTT. This translates into CASSPWGTEGAFF.

There are many counts of this clone. The chain carries TRBV19 and TRBJ2-1; D call uncertain. The V and J ends lost 7 bases and 0 bases respectively, with 13 bases between them. CDR3 size: 15 residues. The V gene's germline CDR1 is LNHDA and CDR2 SQIVND (reference sequence). Here the CDR3 DNA reads TGTGCCAGTAAGGGTCGACCGAGCTCCTACAATGAGCAGTTCTTC. Protein: CASKGRPSSYNEQFF.

J is TRBJ2-6 and V is TRBV7-3; 9 positions match TRBD1. CDR1 and CDR2 from the germline V gene are SGHTA and FQGTGA. This CDR3 has 18 amino acids. The junction had 5 bases not matched to a gene; V was cut back by 2 bases and J by 0 bases. CDR3 region: CASSLGGTGFSGANVLTF. As DNA, the CDR3 is TGTGCCAGCAGCTTAGGAGGGACAGGGTTCTCTGGGGCCAACGTCCTGACTTTC.

This clone was counted between two and nine times. This chain uses TRBV6-1 with TRBJ2-1; 7 bases line up with TRBD1. Germline lookup yields CDR1 MNHNS and CDR2 SASEGT. CDR3 size: 13 residues. Germline trimming cut 8 bases from V and 3 bases from J; bases unmatched to any gene: 4. The CDR3 sequence is CASGGQIYNEQFF. The CDR3 nucleotides read TGTGCCAGCGGGGGACAGATCTACAATGAGCAGTTCTTC.

DNA for the CDR3: TGTGCCAGCACCCGCCTTGATACCTACGAGCAGTACTTC. This translates into CASTRLDTYEQYF. The chain employs TRBV28 and TRBJ2-7; D not resolved. CDR1 is MDHEN, CDR2 SYDVKM, per germline. The CDR3 extends over 13 amino acids. Trimming stripped 7 bases from V and 2 bases from J, with 12 bases between.

A few counts support this clone. The chain is built from TRBV5-4 and TRBJ1-2; D is undetermined. The CDR3 runs 14 residues. The V gene's germline CDR1 is SGHNT and CDR2 YYREEE (reference sequence). Trimming pared 3 bases from V and 2 bases from J, leaving 11 bases between. CDR3 coding DNA: TGTGCCAGCAGCTCTCGGACTGCAAACTATGGCTACACCTTC. Encoded protein: CASSSRTANYGYTF.

CDR3 sequence reads: CASSQVVSGNTIYF. CDR3 DNA: TGCGCCAGCAGCCAGGTGGTCTCTGGAAACACCATATATTTT. This rearrangement joins TRBV4-1 to TRBJ1-3, with unresolved D. The CDR3 is 14 residues long. The V end was cut by 3 bases, the J end by 0 bases, with 6 bases between. In germline, CDR1 is MGHRA, CDR2 YSYEKL.

Many counts were recorded for this clone. The chain uses TRBV7-9 and TRBJ2-2, with D uncertain. V dropped 4 bases and J dropped 3 bases, with 12 bases sitting between them. Per germline, CDR1 SEHNR and CDR2 FQNEAQ (reference sequence). This CDR3 is built from 15 residues. CDR3 sequence: CASSSAPVDTGELFF. For the CDR3, the DNA is TGTGCCAGCAGCTCCGCCCCCGTGGACACCGGGGAGCTGTTTTTT.

This clone was detected a few times. The chain uses TRBV20-1 and TRBJ1-1; D might be TRBD1 (5 bases). The CDR3 is made up of 17 amino acids. Per the germline V gene, CDR1 is DFQATT and CDR2 is SNEGSKA (reference sequence). V was pared by 0 bases and J by 0 bases, with 17 bases between. The CDR3 here is CSARDRASAGLNTEAFF. For the CDR3, the DNA is TGCAGTGCTAGAGACCGGGCCTCAGCAGGGTTGAACACTGAAGCTTTCTTT.

Ten or more counts support this clone. The V gene is TRBV6-1, the J gene TRBJ1-2; 8 bases fit TRBD1. Germline V gene data show CDR1 as MNHNS and CDR2 as SASEGT. Trimming at V came to 5 bases and at J to 8 bases, leaving 10 bases not matched to a gene. The CDR3 runs to 14 residues. CDR3 protein: CASSSSTGGGGYTF. DNA of the CDR3: TGTGCCAGCAGTTCCTCTACAGGGGGGGGGGGCTACACCTTC.

This clone showed up many times. For the CDR3, the DNA is TGTGCCAGCAGCCCCACACCAGGACAGGACAGCAATGAGCAGTTCTTC. Amino acids: CASSPTPGQDSNEQFF. V usage is TRBV4-2 and J usage is TRBJ2-1; TRBD1 matches 7 bases. The CDR3 sequence is 16 residues long. V gave up 4 bases and J gave up 6 bases; unmatched junction bases: 12. Germline values: CDR1 LGHNA, CDR2 YNFKEQ.

This clone was recorded at least ten times. CDR3 nucleotides: TGTGCCACCAGTGACTCTGAGTACTATGGCTACACCTTC. Translating it yields CATSDSEYYGYTF. This chain links TRBV24-1 with TRBJ1-2; D uncertain. The CDR3 covers 13 residues. Germline-derived CDR1 and CDR2 are KGHDR and SFDVKD. Trimming left V 4 bases short and J 3 bases short, with 8 bases between.

Notes on this clone: Compared with germline, one end of the junction differs, possibly owing to a read error. This sequence joins TRBV24-1 and TRBJ2-1, with 7 bases lining up with TRBD2. Germline V lookup: CDR1 KGHDR, CDR2 SFDVKD. The CDR3 spans 15 residues. The CDR3 region is CATSDRERDSIEQIF. The DNA of the CDR3 is TGTGCCACCAGTGATCGGGAGCGGGATTCTATTGAGCAGATCTTT.

The chain is built from TRBV11-1 and TRBJ1-2, with a weak D call TRBD1 (6 bases). V was pared by 3 bases and J by 1 base, with 18 bases between. The CDR3 consists of 17 residues. Per germline, CDR1 SGHAT and CDR2 FQDESV (reference sequence). The CDR3 DNA is TGTGCCAGCAGCTTGGATTCCGGGGGCGGTGGTAACTATGGCTACACCTTC. This gives the protein CASSLDSGGGGNYGYTF.

The rearrangement uses TRBV28 and TRBJ1-1; weak D call: TRBD1 (5 bases). The CDR3 is made up of 13 amino acids. CDR1 and CDR2 from the germline V gene are MDHEN and SYDVKM. V was trimmed by 4 bases and J by 4 bases, leaving 10 bases between them. This CDR3 is CASSCQGPTEAFF. CDR3 sequence (DNA): TGTGCCAGCAGTTGTCAGGGACCCACTGAAGCTTTCTTT. Combining the CDR3 with reference TRBV28 and TRBJ1-1 gives the whole variable domain DVKVTQSSRYLVKRTGEKVFLECVQDMDHENMFWYRQDPGLGLRLIYFSYDVKMKEKGDIPEGYSVSREKKERFSLILESASTNQTSMYLCASSCQGPTEAFFGQGTRLTVV.

Comments on this clone: Because it lacks the conserved phenylalanine or tryptophan at the end, this CDR3 is likely a read error. This chain connects TRBV18 to TRBJ1-2; no clear D. Germline-derived CDR1 and CDR2 are KGHSH and LQKENI. Trimming shortened V by 3 bases and J by 8 bases, and 13 bases separated the two germline ends. The CDR3 runs to 13 residues. This chain's CDR3 is CASSPTGWRGYTI. The CDR3 DNA follows: TGTGCCAGCTCACCGACCGGGTGGCGAGGCTACACCATC.

This clone was observed many times. The genes are TRBV6-5 and TRBJ1-1; TRBD1 might be the D (5 bases). V lost 0 bases and J 5 bases, leaving 10 bases between the germline ends. Per germline, CDR1 MNHEY and CDR2 SVGAGI. There are 14 residues in the CDR3. CDR3 coding DNA: TGTGCCAGCAGTTACTCGGGGGATCGGACTGAAGCTTTCTTT. As protein: CASSYSGDRTEAFF.

This clone was counted a few times. This rearrangement joins TRBV2 to TRBJ2-1; D remains unclear. The length of the CDR3 is 16 residues. The V gene's germline CDR1 is SNHLY and CDR2 FYNNEI. With 4 bases removed from V and 1 base from J, the gap between germline ends came to 14 bases. CDR3 coding DNA: TGTGCCAGCAGTGTAGGCAGAAGCCCATCCTACAATGAGCAGTTCTTC. It specifies CASSVGRSPSYNEQFF.

The chain combines TRBV3-1 with TRBJ1-3; D unresolved. The length of the CDR3 is 15 residues. The germline V gene encodes CDR1 LGHDT and CDR2 YNNKEL (reference sequence). V lost 1 base, J lost 0 bases, and 7 bases lay in between. DNA of the CDR3: TGTGCCAGCAGCCAAGTCGGCTACTCTGGAAACACCATATATTTT. Translated: CASSQVGYSGNTIYF.

This clone was seen ten or more times. The chain couples TRBV6-1 to TRBJ2-5; D perhaps matches TRBD2 (6 bases). Per the germline V gene, CDR1 is MNHNS and CDR2 is SASEGT. The CDR3 loop spans 13 amino acids. Trimming took 6 bases from V and 2 from J, leaving 10 bases between them. The CDR3 region has the DNA TGTGCCAGCAGGGGGGGACTTCAAGAGACCCAGTACTTC. Translated, it gives CASRGGLQETQYF.

This clone was recorded many times. The chain recombines TRBV6-1 with TRBJ2-1; D perhaps matches TRBD2 (6 bases). CDR1 and CDR2 (germline): MNHNS, SASEGT. This CDR3 is built from 15 residues. Trimming took 5 bases from V and 0 from J, leaving 11 bases between them. The CDR3 here is CASSPVGGSYNEQFF. CDR3 DNA: TGTGCCAGCAGTCCTGTGGGGGGCTCCTACAATGAGCAGTTCTTC.

In its sample, this clone was seen many times. V and J are TRBV12-3 or TRBV12-4 and TRBJ2-5, with TRBD1 as a possible D gene (5 bases). Trimming shortened V by 2 bases and J by 5 bases, and 6 bases separated the two germline ends. The CDR3 runs to 12 residues. The CDR3 is CASSLSGETQYF. CDR3 DNA sequence: TGTGCCAGCAGTTTATCAGGGGAGACCCAGTACTTC.

In this sample, this clone turned up many times. The rearrangement links TRBV9 to TRBJ1-1; D ambiguous. The CDR3 totals 15 residues. Germline lookup yields CDR1 SGDLS and CDR2 YYNGEE. The V end was cut by 3 bases, the J end by 4 bases, with 16 bases between. The CDR3 DNA sequence: TGTGCCAGCAGCGGAAGGTCTCAGCGGGCCACTGAAGCTTTCTTT. This sequence encodes CASSGRSQRATEAFF.

This clone showed up many times. V and J are TRBV5-1 and TRBJ2-5; D may correspond to TRBD1 or TRBD2 (6 bases each). Germline CDR1 and CDR2: SGHRS and YFSETQ. CDR3 size: 16 residues. V was pared by 1 base and J by 3 bases, with 16 bases between. The CDR3, as DNA: TGCGCCAGCAGCTTGTCTGGGGGGCGATCAAAAGAGACCCAGTACTTC. Translation gives CASSLSGGRSKETQYF.